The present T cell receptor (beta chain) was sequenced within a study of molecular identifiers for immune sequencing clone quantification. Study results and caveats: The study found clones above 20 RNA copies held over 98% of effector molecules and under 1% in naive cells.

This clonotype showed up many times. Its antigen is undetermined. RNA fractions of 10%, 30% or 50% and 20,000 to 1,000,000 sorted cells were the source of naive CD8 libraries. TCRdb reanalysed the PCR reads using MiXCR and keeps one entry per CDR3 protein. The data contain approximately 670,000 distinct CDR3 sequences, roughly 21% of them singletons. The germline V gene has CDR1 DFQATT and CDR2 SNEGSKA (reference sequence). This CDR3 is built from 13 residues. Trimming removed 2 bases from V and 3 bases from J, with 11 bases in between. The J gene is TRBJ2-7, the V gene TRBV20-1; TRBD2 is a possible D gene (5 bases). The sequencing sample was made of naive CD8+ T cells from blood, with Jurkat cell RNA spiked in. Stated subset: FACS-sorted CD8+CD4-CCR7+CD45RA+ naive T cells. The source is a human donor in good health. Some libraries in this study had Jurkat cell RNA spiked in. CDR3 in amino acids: CSARSQRDYEQYF. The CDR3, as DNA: TGCAGTGCTAGATCTCAACGGGACTACGAGCAGTACTTC.